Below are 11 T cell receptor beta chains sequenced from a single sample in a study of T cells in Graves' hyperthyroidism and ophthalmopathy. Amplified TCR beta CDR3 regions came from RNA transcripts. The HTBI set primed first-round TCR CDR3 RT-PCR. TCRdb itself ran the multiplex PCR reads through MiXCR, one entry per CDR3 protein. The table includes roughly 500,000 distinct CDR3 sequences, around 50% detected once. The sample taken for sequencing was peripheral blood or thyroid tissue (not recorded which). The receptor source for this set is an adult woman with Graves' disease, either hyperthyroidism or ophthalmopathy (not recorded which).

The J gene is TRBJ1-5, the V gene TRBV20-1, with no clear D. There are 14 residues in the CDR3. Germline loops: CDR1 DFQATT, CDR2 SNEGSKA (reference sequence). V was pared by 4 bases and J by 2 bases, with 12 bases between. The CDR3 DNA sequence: TGCAGTGCTACGTTAGTTTCGGGCAATCAGCCCCAGCATTTT. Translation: CSATLVSGNQPQHF.

CDR3 nucleotide sequence: TGTGCCACCAAACCACAGGGGAGTGGGTCCCAAGAGACCCAGTACTTC. This gives the protein CATKPQGSGSQETQYF. The chain links TRBV15 to TRBJ2-5; 7 bases align to TRBD1. Germline-derived CDR1 and CDR2 are LNHNV and YYDKDF (reference sequence). The CDR3 contains 16 residues. J lost 1 base, V lost 7 bases, and 12 bases had no gene match.

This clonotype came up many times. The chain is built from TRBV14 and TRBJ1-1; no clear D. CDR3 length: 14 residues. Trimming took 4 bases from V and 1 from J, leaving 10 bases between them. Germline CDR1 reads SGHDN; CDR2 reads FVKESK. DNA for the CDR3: TGTGCCAGCAGCCCCGTCGGGAAGAACACTGAAGCTTTCTTT. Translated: CASSPVGKNTEAFF.

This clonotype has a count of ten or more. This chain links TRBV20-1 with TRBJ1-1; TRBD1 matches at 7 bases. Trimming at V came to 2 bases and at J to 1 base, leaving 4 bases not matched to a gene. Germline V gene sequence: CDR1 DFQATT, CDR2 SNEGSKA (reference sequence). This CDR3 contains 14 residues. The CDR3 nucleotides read TGCAGTGCTAGAAGGGGGCAGGAGAACACTGAAGCTTTCTTT. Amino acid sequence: CSARRGQENTEAFF.

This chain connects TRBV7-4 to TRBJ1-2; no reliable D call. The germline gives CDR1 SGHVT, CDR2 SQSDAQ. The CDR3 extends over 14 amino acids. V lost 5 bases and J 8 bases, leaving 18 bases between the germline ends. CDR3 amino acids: CASSVENWLNGYTF. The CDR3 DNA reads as TGTGCCAGCAGCGTAGAGAACTGGCTCAACGGCTACACCTTC.

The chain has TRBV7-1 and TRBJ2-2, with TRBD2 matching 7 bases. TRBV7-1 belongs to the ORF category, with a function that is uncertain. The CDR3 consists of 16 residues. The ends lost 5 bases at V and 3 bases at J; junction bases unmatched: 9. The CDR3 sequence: CASSHPLSGDTGELFF. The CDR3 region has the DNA TGTGCCAGCAGCCACCCGCTGAGCGGGGACACCGGGGAGCTGTTTTTT.

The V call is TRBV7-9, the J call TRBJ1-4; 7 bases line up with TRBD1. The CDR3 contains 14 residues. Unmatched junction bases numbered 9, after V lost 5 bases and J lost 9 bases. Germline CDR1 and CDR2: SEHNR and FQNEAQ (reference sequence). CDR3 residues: CASSAWDSEKKLFF. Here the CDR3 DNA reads TGTGCCAGCAGCGCGTGGGACAGTGAGAAAAAACTGTTTTTT.

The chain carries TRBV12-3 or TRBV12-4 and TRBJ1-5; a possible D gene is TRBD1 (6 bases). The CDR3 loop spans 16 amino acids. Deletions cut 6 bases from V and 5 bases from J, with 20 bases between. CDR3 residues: CASRPPRAEGDQPQHF. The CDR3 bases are TGTGCCAGCAGACCCCCCCGAGCCGAGGGGGATCAGCCCCAGCATTTT.

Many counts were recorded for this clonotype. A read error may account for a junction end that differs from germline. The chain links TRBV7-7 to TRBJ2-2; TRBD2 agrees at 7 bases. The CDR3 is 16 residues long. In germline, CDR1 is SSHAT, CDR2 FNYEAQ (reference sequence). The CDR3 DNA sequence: TGTGCTAGCAGCTTAGCTCGAGCGGGGTTGACCGGGGAGCTGTTTTTT. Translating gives CASSLARAGLTGELFF. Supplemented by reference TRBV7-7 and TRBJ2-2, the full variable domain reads GAGVSQSPRYKVTKRGQDVTLRCDPISSHATLYWYQQALGQGPEFLTYFNYEAQPDKSGLPSDRFSAERPEGSISTLTIQRTEQRDSAMYRCASSLARAGLTGELFFGEGSRLTVL.

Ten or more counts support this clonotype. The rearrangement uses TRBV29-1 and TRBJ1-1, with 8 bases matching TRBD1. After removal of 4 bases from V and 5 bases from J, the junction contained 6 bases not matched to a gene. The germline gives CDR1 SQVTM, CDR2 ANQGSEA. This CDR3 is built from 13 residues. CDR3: CSVVVGQATEAFF. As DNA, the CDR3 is TGCAGCGTTGTCGTGGGACAGGCGACTGAAGCTTTCTTT.

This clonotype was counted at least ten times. DNA for the CDR3: TGTGCCAGCAGTGTTATGGACGGGGTAAATCAGCCCCAGCATTTT. Its translation: CASSVMDGVNQPQHF. The V call is TRBV9, the J call TRBJ1-5, with D uncertain. Looked up from germline, CDR1 is SGDLS and CDR2 is YYNGEE. The CDR3 sequence is 15 residues long. Trimming shortened V by 5 bases and J by 4 bases, and 16 bases separated the two germline ends.